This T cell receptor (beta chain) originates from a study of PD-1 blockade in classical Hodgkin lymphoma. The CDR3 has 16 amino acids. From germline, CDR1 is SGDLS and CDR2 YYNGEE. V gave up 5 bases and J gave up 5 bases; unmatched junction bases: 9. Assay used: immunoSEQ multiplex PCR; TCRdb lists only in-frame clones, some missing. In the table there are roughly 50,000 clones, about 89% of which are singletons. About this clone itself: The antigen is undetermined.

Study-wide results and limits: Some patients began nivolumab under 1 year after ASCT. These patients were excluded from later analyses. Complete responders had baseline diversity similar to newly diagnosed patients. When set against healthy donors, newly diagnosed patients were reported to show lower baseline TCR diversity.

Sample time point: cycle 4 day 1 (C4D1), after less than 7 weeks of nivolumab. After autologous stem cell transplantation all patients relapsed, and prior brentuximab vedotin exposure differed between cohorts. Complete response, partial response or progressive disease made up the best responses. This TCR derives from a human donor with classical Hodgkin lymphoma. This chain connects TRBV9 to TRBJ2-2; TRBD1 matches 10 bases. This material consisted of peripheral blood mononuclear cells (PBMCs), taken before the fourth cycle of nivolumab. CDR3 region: CASSTGTGVGTGELFF. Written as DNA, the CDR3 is TGTGCCAGCAGTACCGGGACAGGGGTTGGGACCGGGGAGCTGTTTTTT.